The 12 T cell receptor beta chains reported below all come from one sample, sequenced in a study of blood T cell repertoires in COVID-19. Data came from immunoSEQ multiplex PCR; TCRdb stores just in-frame clones and leaves some out. The sample lists 130,000 to 150,000 clones, around 86% seen once, with about 11% in the top ten. The sequenced sample was PBMCs or T cells enriched from blood (not recorded which). These receptor sequences come from a man aged 55-75 years who had recovered from COVID-19.

The rearrangement uses TRBV11-2 and TRBJ1-1, with 7 bases identical to TRBD1. Germline V gene lookup returns CDR1 SGHAT and CDR2 FQNNGV. V trimming: 2 bases; J trimming: 3 bases; junction bases outside the gene matches: 3. CDR3 length: 14 residues. The CDR3, as DNA: TGTGCCAGCAGCTTACCACAGGGGTACACTGAAGCTTTCTTT. Its translation: CASSLPQGYTEAFF. The full variable domain, its missing parts supplied by reference TRBV11-2 and TRBJ1-1, is EAGVAQSPRYKIIEKRQSVAFWCNPISGHATLYWYQQILGQGPKLLIQFQNNGVVDDSQLPKDRFSAERLKGVDSTLKIQPAKLEDSAVYLCASSLPQGYTEAFFGQGTRLTVV.

This chain uses TRBV7-9 with TRBJ2-3; no reliable D call. Germline-derived CDR1 and CDR2 are SEHNR and FQNEAQ (reference sequence). The CDR3 extends over 15 amino acids. The germline V and J ends were trimmed by 4 bases and 0 bases, with 11 bases remaining between them. The CDR3 coding sequence is TGTGCCAGCAGCTCCTCAGTCCTCAGCACAGATACGCAGTATTTT. This gives the protein CASSSSVLSTDTQYF.

J is TRBJ2-1 and V is TRBV19; 15 nucleotides agree with TRBD2. Germline CDR1 LNHDA, CDR2 SQIVND (reference sequence). CDR3 size: 16 residues. With V trimmed by 7 bases and J by 2 bases, 3 bases remained unmatched. The CDR3 protein is CASIGTSGGTYNEQFF. The CDR3 nucleotides read TGTGCCAGTATTGGGACTAGCGGGGGGACCTACAATGAGCAGTTCTTC.

This clone showed up just once. The rearrangement uses TRBV27 and TRBJ2-3; D is perhaps TRBD2 (6 bases). Per the germline V gene, CDR1 is MNHEY and CDR2 is SMNVEV (reference sequence). The CDR3 extends over 14 amino acids. V shed 2 bases and J shed 2 bases, with 8 bases lying between them. The CDR3 protein is CASSLRDSTDTQYF. In DNA form, the CDR3 reads TGTGCCAGCAGTTTAAGGGACTCCACAGATACGCAGTATTTT.

This chain connects TRBV10-1 to TRBJ1-5; 7 nucleotides line up with TRBD1. The CDR3 is 13 residues long. CDR1 and CDR2 from the germline V gene are WNHNN and SYGVQD (reference sequence). V lost 4 bases and J lost 6; bases outside the gene matches: 3. CDR3 sequence: CASSGDSSQPQHF. CDR3 DNA: TGCGCCAGCAGTGGGGACAGCTCTCAGCCCCAGCATTTT.

The rearrangement joins TRBV5-4 to TRBJ2-7; 9 nucleotides match TRBD2. The V segment lost 1 base and the J segment 7 bases; nucleotides outside the gene matches: 9. Germline V CDR1 and CDR2: SGHNT, YYREEE (reference sequence). The CDR3 loop spans 15 amino acids. The CDR3 region has the DNA TGTGCCAGCAGCTTGTTGAGCGGGGGGTCGGGGGAGCAGTACTTC. Amino acid sequence: CASSLLSGGSGEQYF.

The rearrangement joins TRBV28 to TRBJ2-7; TRBD2 is a possible D gene (6 bases). V lost 7 bases, J lost 3 bases, and 10 bases lay in between. The CDR3 consists of 12 residues. Germline assignment: CDR1 MDHEN and CDR2 SYDVKM. The CDR3 nucleotides are TGTGCCAGCATTGGGGGGATCTACGAGCAGTACTTC. Translating it yields CASIGGIYEQYF.

V usage is TRBV9 and J usage is TRBJ2-3, with D maybe TRBD2 (5 bases). The length of the CDR3 is 16 residues. Trimming removed 0 bases at V and 5 bases at J, with 16 bases between. Germline-derived CDR1 and CDR2 are SGDLS and YYNGEE. CDR3 DNA: TGTGCCAGCAGCGTAGCTACCGGGCTGCGGGTAGATACGCAGTATTTT. Translation gives CASSVATGLRVDTQYF.

This rearrangement joins TRBV5-1 to TRBJ2-3; TRBD1 aligns across 7 bases. CDR1 is SGHRS, CDR2 YFSETQ, per germline. V shed 0 bases, J shed 5 bases, and the junction held 3 bases outside the gene matches. The CDR3 length is 14 residues. This CDR3 reads CASSLEGARDTQYF. DNA for the CDR3: TGCGCCAGCAGCTTGGAGGGGGCAAGAGATACGCAGTATTTT.

This clone was seen once. The chain links TRBV4-2 to TRBJ1-1; 8 nucleotides agree with TRBD1. V lost 4 bases, J lost 4 bases, and 11 bases stayed unmatched. Germline values: CDR1 LGHNA, CDR2 YNFKEQ. This CDR3 is built from 16 residues. For the CDR3, the DNA is TGTGCCAGCAGCCGGGGAGACAGGGGCGAGGGCACTGAAGCTTTCTTT. Translating gives CASSRGDRGEGTEAFF.

The gene calls are TRBV6-2 or TRBV6-3 and TRBJ1-2, with unresolved D. Germline lookup yields CDR1 MNHEY and CDR2 SVGEGT. The CDR3 runs to 15 residues. V was clipped by 6 bases and J by 5 bases, with 19 bases between them. The CDR3, as DNA: TGTGCCAGCAGCGGAGGACGGTTAACTAGTTATGGCTACACCTTC. It yields the protein CASSGGRLTSYGYTF.

The V and J genes are TRBV5-4 and TRBJ2-3, with 11 positions matching TRBD2. CDR3 length equals 16 residues. Germline CDR1 and CDR2: SGHNT and YYREEE (reference sequence). V lost 5 bases to trimming and J lost 4 bases; unmatched junction nucleotides: 9. The CDR3 nucleotides read TGTGCCAGCAGTCTAGCGGGGGGCCAGGGGGCAGATACGCAGTATTTT. Residues: CASSLAGGQGADTQYF.